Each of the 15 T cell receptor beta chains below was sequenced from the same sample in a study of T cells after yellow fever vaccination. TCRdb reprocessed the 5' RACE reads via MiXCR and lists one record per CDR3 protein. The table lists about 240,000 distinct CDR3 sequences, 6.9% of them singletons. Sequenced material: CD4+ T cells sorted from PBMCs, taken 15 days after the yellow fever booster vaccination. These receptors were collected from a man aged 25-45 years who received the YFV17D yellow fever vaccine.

The CDR3 sequence is CASSGGLAGVGRGSYNEQFF. CDR3 sequence (DNA): TGCGCCAGCAGCGGGGGACTAGCGGGAGTCGGACGAGGCTCCTACAATGAGCAGTTCTTC. The chain employs TRBV5-1 and TRBJ2-1; 14 bases align to TRBD2. After removal of 4 bases from V and 0 bases from J, the junction contained 12 bases not matched to a gene. The germline V gene encodes CDR1 SGHRS and CDR2 YFSETQ. The CDR3 length is 20 residues.

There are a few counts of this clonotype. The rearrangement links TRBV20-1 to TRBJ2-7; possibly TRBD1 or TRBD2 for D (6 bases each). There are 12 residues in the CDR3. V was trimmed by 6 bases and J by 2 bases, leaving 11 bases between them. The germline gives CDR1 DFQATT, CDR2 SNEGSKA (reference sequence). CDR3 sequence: CSAGGQTYEQYF. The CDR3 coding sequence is TGCAGTGCCGGGGGCCAAACCTACGAGCAGTACTTC.

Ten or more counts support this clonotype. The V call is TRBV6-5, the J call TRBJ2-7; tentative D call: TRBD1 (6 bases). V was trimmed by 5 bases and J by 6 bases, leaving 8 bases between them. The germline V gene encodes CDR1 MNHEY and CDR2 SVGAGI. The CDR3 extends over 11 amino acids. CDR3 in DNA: TGTGCCAGCAGTACAGGGAGCGAGCAGTACTTC. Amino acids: CASSTGSEQYF.

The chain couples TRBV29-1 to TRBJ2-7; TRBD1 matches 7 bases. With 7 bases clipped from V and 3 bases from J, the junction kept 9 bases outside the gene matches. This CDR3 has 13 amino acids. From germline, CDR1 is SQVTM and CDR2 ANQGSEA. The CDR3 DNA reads TGCAGCGGTTCGACAGGGCTACTCTACGAGCAGTACTTC. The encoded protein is CSGSTGLLYEQYF.

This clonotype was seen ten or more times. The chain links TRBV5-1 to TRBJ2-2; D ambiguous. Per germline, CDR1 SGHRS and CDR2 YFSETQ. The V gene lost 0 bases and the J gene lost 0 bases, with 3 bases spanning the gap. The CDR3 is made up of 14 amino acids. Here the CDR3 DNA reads TGCGCCAGCAGCTTGGAACCGAACACCGGGGAGCTGTTTTTT. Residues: CASSLEPNTGELFF.

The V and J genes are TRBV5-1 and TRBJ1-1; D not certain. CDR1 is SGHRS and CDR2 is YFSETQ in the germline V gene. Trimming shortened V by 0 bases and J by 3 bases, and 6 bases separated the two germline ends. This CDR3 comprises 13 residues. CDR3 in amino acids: CASSLGGHTEAFF. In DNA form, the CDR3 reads TGCGCCAGCAGCTTGGGAGGGCACACTGAAGCTTTCTTT.

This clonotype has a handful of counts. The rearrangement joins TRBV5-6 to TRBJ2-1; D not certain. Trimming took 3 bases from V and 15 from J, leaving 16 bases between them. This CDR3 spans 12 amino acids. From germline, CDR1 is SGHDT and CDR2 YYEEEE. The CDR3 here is CASSSNRGGRFF. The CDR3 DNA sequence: TGTGCCAGCAGCTCCAACCGAGGCGGACGGTTCTTC.

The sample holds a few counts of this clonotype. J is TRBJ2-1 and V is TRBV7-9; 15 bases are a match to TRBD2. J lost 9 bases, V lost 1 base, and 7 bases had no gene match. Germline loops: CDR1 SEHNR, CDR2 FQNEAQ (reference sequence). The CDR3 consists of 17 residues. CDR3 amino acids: CASSLVSGTSGRSEQFF. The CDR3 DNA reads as TGTGCCAGCAGCTTAGTCTCGGGGACTAGCGGGAGGAGTGAGCAGTTCTTC.

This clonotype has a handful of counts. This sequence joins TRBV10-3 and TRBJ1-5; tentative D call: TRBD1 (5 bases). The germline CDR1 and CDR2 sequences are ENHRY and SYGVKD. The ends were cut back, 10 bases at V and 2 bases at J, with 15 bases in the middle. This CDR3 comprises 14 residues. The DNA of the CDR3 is TGTGCCACTAAGACGGTGGGGGGCAATCAGCCCCAGCATTTT. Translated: CATKTVGGNQPQHF.

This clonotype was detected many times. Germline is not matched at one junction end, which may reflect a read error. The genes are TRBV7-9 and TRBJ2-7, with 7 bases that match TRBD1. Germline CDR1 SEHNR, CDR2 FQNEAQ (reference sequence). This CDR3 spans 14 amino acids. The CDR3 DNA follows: TGTGCCAGCAGCCCCGGGACAGACCTCTACGGGCAGTACTTC. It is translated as CASSPGTDLYGQYF.

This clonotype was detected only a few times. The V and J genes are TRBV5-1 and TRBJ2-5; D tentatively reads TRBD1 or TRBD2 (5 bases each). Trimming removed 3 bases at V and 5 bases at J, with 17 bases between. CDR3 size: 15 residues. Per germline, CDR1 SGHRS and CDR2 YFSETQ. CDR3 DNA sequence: TGCGCCAGCAGCTCCACCGGGGCTGTCTTCGAGACCCAGTACTTC. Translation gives CASSSTGAVFETQYF.

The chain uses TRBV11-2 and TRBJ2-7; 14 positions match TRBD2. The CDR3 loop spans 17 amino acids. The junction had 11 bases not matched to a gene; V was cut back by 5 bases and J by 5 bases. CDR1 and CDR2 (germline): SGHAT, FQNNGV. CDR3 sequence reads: CASSVRLGLAGDHEQYF. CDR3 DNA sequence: TGTGCCAGCAGCGTCAGATTGGGACTAGCGGGAGACCACGAGCAGTACTTC. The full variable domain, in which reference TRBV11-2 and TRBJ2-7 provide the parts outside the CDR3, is EAGVAQSPRYKIIEKRQSVAFWCNPISGHATLYWYQQILGQGPKLLIQFQNNGVVDDSQLPKDRFSAERLKGVDSTLKIQPAKLEDSAVYLCASSVRLGLAGDHEQYFGPGTRLTVT.

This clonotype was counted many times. This CDR3 reads CASSLGSGPPDTQYF. For the CDR3, the DNA is TGCGCCAGCAGCCTAGGGAGCGGCCCCCCCGATACGCAGTATTTT. The chain is built from TRBV5-1 and TRBJ2-3, with TRBD2 as a possible D gene (5 bases). V was pared by 4 bases and J by 6 bases, with 18 bases between. CDR1 is SGHRS, CDR2 YFSETQ, per germline. The CDR3 has 15 residues.

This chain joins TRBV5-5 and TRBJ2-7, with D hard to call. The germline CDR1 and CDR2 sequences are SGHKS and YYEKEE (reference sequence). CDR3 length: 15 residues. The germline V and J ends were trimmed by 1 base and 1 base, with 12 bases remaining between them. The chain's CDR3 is CASSLNPDGSYEQYF. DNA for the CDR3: TGTGCCAGCAGCTTGAACCCGGACGGATCCTACGAGCAGTACTTC.

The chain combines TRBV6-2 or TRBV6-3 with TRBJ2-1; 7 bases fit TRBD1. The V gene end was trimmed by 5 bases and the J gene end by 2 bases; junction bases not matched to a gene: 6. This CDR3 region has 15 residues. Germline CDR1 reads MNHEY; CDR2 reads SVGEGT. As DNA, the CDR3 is TGTGCCAGCAGTCTCGACAGGGCGGCCTACAATGAGCAGTTCTTC. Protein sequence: CASSLDRAAYNEQFF.